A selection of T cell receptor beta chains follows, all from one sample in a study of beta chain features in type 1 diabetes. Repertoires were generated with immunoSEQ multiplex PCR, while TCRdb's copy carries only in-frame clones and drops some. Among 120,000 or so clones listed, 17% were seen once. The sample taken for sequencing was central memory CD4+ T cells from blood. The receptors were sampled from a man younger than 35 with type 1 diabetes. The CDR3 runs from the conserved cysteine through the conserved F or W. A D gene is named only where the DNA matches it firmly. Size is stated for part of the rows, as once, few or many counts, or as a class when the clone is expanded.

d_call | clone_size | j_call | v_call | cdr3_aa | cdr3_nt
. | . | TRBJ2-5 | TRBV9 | CASSPVLGGLVQETQYF | TGTGCCAGCAGCCCAGTACTCGGAGGGCTTGTCCAAGAGACCCAGTACTTC
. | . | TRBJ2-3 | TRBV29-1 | CSVEGNSQTDTQYF | TGCAGCGTTGAAGGAAACAGCCAGACAGATACGCAGTATTTT
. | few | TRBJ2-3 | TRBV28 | CAVADTQYF | TGTGCCGTGGCAGATACGCAGTATTTT
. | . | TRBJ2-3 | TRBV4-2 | CASSQEMRLDADTQYF | TGTGCCAGCAGCCAAGAAATGAGGTTAGACGCAGATACGCAGTATTTT
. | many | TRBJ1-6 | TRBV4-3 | CASSQGGTVGSPLHF | TGCGCCAGCAGCCAAGGGGGCACTGTCGGTTCACCCCTCCACTTT
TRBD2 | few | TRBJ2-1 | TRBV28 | CASSSMSGGAYNEQFF | TGTGCCAGCAGCTCCATGAGCGGGGGGGCTTACAATGAGCAGTTCTTC
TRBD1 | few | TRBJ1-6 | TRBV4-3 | CASGQGSSYNSPLHF | TGCGCCAGCGGACAGGGGAGCTCCTATAATTCACCCCTCCACTTT
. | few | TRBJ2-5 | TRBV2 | CASRDGGETQYF | TGTGCCAGCAGGGACGGCGGGGAGACCCAGTACTTC
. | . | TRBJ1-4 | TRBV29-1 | CSAENNEKLFF | TGCAGCGCTGAGAATAATGAAAAACTGTTTTTT
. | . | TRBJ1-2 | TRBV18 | CASSPGSPGAQNYGYTF | TGTGCCAGCTCTCCGGGATCGCCGGGGGCTCAAAACTATGGCTACACCTTC
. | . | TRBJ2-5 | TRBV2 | CASSDDSQETQYF | TGTGCCAGCAGTGATGATTCCCAAGAGACCCAGTACTTC
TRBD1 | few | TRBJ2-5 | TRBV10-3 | CATGLGQGTLETQYF | TGTGCCACAGGCCTCGGACAGGGGACATTGGAGACCCAGTACTTC
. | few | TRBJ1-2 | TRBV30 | CALEGTRYTF | TGTGCCCTTGAAGGGACGCGCTACACCTTC
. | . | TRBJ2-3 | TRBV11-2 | CASSFQWGAPSTDTQYF | TGTGCCAGCAGCTTCCAATGGGGCGCCCCTAGCACAGATACGCAGTATTTT
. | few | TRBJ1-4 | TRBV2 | CASSQDYNEKLFF | TGTGCCAGCAGCCAGGATTATAATGAAAAACTGTTTTTT
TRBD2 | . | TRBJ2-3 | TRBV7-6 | CASSLVGPSGGTPDTQYF | TGTGCCAGCAGCTTAGTTGGCCCTAGCGGGGGGACCCCAGATACGCAGTATTTT
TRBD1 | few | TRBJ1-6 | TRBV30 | CAWSGGQGNSPLHF | TGTGCCTGGAGTGGAGGACAGGGGAATTCACCCCTCCACTTT
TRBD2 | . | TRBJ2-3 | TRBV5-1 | CASSLGGSTDTQYF | TGCGCCAGCTCCCTCGGGGGGAGCACAGATACGCAGTATTTT
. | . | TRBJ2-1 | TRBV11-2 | CASSLGAAYNEQFF | TGTGCCAGCAGCTTAGGGGCCGCCTACAATGAGCAGTTCTTC
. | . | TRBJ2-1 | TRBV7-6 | CASSSRQGGTNEQFF | TGTGCCAGCAGCTCCAGACAGGGAGGCACCAATGAGCAGTTCTTC
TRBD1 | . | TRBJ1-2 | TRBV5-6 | CASSQDRIYGYTF | TGTGCCAGCAGCCAGGACAGGATTTATGGCTACACCTTC
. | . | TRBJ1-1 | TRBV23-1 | CASSQSMGREGFF | TGCGCCAGCAGTCAATCGATGGGCAGGGAGGGATTCTTT
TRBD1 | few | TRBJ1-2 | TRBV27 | CASSRQGTAGYTF | TGTGCCAGCAGTCGACAGGGGACGGCTGGCTACACCTTC
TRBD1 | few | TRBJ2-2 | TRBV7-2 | CASSLVLDRAGTGELFF | TGTGCCAGCAGCTTAGTGCTCGACAGGGCTGGCACCGGGGAGCTGTTTTTT
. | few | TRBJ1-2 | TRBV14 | CASSYRSWNGYTF | TGTGCCAGCAGCTATCGTTCTTGGAATGGCTACACCTTC
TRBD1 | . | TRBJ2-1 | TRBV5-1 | CASSLDGQGTREQFF | TGCGCCAGCAGCTTGGATGGACAGGGGACGCGTGAGCAGTTCTTC
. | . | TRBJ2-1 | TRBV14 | CASSPLSNEQFF | TGTGCCAGCAGCCCCCTCTCGAATGAGCAGTTCTTC
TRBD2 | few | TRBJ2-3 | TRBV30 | CAWRLAGDTQYF | TGTGCCTGGAGACTAGCGGGAGATACGCAGTATTTT
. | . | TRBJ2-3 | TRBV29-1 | CSVATETDTQYF | TGCAGCGTTGCTACAGAAACAGATACGCAGTATTTT
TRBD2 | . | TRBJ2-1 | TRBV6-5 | CASALTSGRPNEQFF | TGTGCCAGCGCATTGACTAGCGGGAGGCCCAATGAGCAGTTCTTC
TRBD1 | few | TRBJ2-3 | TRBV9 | CASSARTGDILDTQYF | TGTGCCAGCAGCGCCCGGACAGGGGACATTCTAGATACGCAGTATTTT
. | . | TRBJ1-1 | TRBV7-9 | CASSWGGLRNTEAFF | TGTGCCAGCAGCTGGGGGGGACTCCGGAACACTGAAGCTTTCTTT
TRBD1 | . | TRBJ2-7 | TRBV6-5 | CASSYFRQGPLEQYF | TGTGCCAGCAGTTACTTCCGACAGGGGCCTCTCGAGCAGTACTTC
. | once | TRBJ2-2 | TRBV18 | CASSPPGGDRELFF | TGTGCCAGCTCACCACCGGGGGGAGATCGGGAGCTGTTTTTT
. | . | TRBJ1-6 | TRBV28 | CASSSMGYSPLHF | TGTGCCAGCAGCTCGATGGGGTATTCACCCCTCCACTTT
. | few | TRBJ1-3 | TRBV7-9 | CASSSSPLQSHSGNTIYF | TGTGCCAGCAGCTCAAGCCCGCTACAATCTCACTCTGGAAACACCATATATTTT
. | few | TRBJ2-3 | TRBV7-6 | CASSSRTSTDTQYF | TGTGCCAGCAGCTCCCGGACTAGCACAGATACGCAGTATTTT
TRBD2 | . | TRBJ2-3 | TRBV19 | CASSIGGRVTDTQYF | TGTGCCAGTAGTATAGGCGGGAGAGTGACAGATACGCAGTATTTT
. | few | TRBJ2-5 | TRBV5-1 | CASSRGLKETQYF | TGCGCCAGCAGCCGGGGACTCAAAGAGACCCAGTACTTC
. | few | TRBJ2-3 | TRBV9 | CASSVGTTGTDTQYF | TGTGCCAGCAGCGTAGGGACTACCGGCACAGATACGCAGTATTTT
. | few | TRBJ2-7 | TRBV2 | CASRELEAGQYF | TGTGCCAGCAGGGAGTTAGAGGCCGGGCAGTACTTC
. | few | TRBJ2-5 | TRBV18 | CASSPGHQETQYF | TGTGCCAGCTCACCGGGGCACCAAGAGACCCAGTACTTC
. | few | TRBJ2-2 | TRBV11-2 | CASSLAANTGELFF | TGTGCCAGCAGCTTAGCGGCCAACACCGGGGAGCTGTTTTTT
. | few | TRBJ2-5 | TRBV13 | CASSLWGEETQYF | TGTGCCAGCAGCTTATGGGGGGAAGAGACCCAGTACTTC
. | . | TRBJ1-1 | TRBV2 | CASSDPGGGKAFF | TGTGCCAGCAGTGACCCAGGAGGGGGAAAAGCTTTCTTT
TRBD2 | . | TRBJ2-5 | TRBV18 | CASSTNGLVRETQYF | TGTGCCAGCTCAACCAACGGACTAGTGAGGGAGACCCAGTACTTC
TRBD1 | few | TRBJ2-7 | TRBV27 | CASLKTGNAYEQYF | TGTGCCAGCCTAAAGACAGGGAACGCCTACGAGCAGTACTTC
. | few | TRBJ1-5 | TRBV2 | CASSEQTVRQPQHF | TGTGCCAGCAGTGAACAGACAGTTCGCCAGCCCCAGCATTTT
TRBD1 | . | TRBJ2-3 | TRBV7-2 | CAILPRGPLTDTQYF | TGTGCCATACTCCCTAGGGGGCCGCTCACAGATACGCAGTATTTT
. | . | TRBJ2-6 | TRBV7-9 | CASSSPRSGRQAGANVLTF | TGTGCCAGCAGCTCTCCCAGATCAGGGAGGCAAGCTGGGGCCAACGTCCTGACTTTC
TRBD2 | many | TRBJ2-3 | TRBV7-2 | CASLLSGSSDTQYF | TGTGCCAGCCTGCTTAGCGGGAGCTCAGATACGCAGTATTTT
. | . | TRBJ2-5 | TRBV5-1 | CASSLAPMETQYF | TGCGCCAGCAGCTTAGCTCCAATGGAGACCCAGTACTTC
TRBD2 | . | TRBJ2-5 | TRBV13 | CASSTQRGKETQYF | TGTGCCAGCAGCACTCAGCGGGGAAAAGAGACCCAGTACTTC
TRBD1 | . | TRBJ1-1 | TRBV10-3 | CATLRQGNTEAFF | TGTGCCACTCTCCGACAGGGGAACACTGAAGCTTTCTTT
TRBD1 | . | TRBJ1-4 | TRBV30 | CALNDRVNEKLFF | TGTGCCTTGAACGACAGGGTGAATGAAAAACTGTTTTTT
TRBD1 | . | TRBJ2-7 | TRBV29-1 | CSVFIDRDRGAYEQYF | TGCAGCGTCTTCATAGATAGGGACAGGGGAGCCTACGAGCAGTACTTC
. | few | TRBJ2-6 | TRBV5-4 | CASSLMSGASGANVLTF | TGTGCCAGCAGCTTGATGTCAGGAGCCTCTGGGGCCAACGTCCTGACTTTC
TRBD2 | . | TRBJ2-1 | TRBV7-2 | CASSLVPSGSSEFF | TGTGCCAGCAGCTTAGTCCCTAGCGGGAGCTCGGAGTTCTTC
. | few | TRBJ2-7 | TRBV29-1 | CSARDAGYEQYF | TGCAGCGCCCGGGACGCGGGCTACGAGCAGTACTTC